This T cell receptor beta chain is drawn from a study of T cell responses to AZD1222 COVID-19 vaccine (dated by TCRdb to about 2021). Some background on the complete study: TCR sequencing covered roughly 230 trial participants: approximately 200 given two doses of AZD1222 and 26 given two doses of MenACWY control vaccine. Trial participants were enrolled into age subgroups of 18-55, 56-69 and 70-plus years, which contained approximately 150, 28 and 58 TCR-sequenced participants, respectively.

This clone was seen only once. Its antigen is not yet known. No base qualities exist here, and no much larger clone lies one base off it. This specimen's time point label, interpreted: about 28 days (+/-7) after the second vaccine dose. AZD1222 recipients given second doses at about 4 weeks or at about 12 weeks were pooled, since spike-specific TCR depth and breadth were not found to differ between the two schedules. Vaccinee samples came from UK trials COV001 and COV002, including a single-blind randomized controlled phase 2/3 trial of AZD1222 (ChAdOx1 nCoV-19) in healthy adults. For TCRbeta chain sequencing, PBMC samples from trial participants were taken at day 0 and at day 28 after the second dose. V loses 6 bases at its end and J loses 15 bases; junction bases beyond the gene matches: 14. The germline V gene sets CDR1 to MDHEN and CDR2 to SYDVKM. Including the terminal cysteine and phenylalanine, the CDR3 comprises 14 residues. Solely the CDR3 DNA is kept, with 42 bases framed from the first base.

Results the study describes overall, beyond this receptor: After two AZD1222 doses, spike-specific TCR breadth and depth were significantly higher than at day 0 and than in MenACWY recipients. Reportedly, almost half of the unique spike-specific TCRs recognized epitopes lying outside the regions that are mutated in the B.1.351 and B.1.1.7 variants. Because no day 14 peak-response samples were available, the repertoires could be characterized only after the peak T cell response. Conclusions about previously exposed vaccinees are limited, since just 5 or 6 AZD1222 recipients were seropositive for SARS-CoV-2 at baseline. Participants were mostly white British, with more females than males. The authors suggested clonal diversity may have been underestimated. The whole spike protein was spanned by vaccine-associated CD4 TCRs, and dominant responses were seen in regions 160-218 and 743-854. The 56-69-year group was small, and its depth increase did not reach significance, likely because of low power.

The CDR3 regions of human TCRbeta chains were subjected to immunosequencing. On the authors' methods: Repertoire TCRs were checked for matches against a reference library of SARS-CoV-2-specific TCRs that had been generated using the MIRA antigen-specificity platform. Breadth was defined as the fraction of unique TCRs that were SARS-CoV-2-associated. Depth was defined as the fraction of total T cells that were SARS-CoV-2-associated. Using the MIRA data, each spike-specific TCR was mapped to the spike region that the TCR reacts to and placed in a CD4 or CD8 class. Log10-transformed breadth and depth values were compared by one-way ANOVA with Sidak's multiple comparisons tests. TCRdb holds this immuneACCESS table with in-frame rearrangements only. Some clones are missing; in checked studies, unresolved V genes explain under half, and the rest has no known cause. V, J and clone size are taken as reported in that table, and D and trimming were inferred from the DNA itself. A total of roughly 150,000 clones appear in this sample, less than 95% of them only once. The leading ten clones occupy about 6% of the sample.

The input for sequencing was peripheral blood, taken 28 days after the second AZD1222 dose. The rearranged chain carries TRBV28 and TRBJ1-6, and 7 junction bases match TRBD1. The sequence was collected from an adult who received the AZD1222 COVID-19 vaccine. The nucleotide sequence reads TGTGCCAGCAGCAATAGGGGGACAGTGTGGGACCTCCACTTT. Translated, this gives CASSNRGTVWDLHF.